Below are 2 T cell receptor beta chains sequenced from a single sample in a study of shared clonotypes between healthy human individuals. Repertoires were generated with immunoSEQ multiplex PCR, while TCRdb's copy carries only in-frame clones and drops some. The sample holds some 2 million clones, 85% to 95% seen once. The sample was naive CD4+ T cells sorted from blood. Stated subset: CD45RA+ positively selected. The receptor source for this set is a young man in good health.

The chain is built from TRBV2 and TRBJ1-6; no definite D call. The length of the CDR3 is 13 residues. Germline V gene lookup returns CDR1 SNHLY and CDR2 FYNNEI. Trimming cost V 0 bases and J 9 bases, with 6 bases left between them. CDR3 nucleotide sequence: TGTGCCAGCAGTGAAGCAGGGAGTTCACCCCTCCACTTT. Protein: CASSEAGSSPLHF.

The chain links TRBV27 to TRBJ2-7; 7 bases agree with TRBD1. The trim removed 5 bases at V and 7 bases at J, leaving 5 bases unmatched. This CDR3 comprises 12 residues. Germline CDR1 MNHEY, CDR2 SMNVEV (reference sequence). The DNA for the CDR3 is TGTGCCAGCAGTGGACGGGACAGTGAGCAGTACTTC. Residues: CASSGRDSEQYF.